Below are 4 T cell receptor beta chains sequenced from a single sample in a study of STAT5B mutations in CD4+ large granular lymphocyte leukemia. Only in-frame clones appear in the TCRdb table, and some are missing; sequencing was by immunoSEQ multiplex PCR. The sample consists of about 48,000 clones, roughly two thirds of them appearing once. Sequences were obtained from CD4+ T cells from blood buffy coats. These receptors were collected from a human donor in good health.

The chain combines TRBV7-9 with TRBJ2-6; D remains unclear. This CDR3 has 16 residues. V was shortened by 3 bases and J by 1 base, with 10 bases between the two germline ends. Germline CDR1 and CDR2: SEHNR and FQNEAQ (reference sequence). The CDR3 nucleotides read TGTGCCAGCAGCTTGGGTATGGGTTCTGGGGCCAACGTCCTGACTTTC. Its protein is CASSLGMGSGANVLTF. Filled out from reference TRBV7-9 and TRBJ2-6, the complete variable domain reads DTGVSQNPRHKITKRGQNVTFRCDPISEHNRLYWYRQTLGQGPEFLTYFQNEAQLEKSRLLSDRFSAERPKGSFSTLEIQRTEQGDSAMYLCASSLGMGSGANVLTFGAGSRLTVL.

The rearrangement uses TRBV18 and TRBJ2-7, with 8 bases matching TRBD1. The CDR3 has 15 residues. The germline V gene has CDR1 KGHSH and CDR2 LQKENI. V trimming: 3 bases; J trimming: 2 bases; junction bases outside the gene matches: 6. The CDR3 here is CASSPPTGAAYEQYF. In DNA, the CDR3 is TGTGCCAGCTCACCGCCGACAGGGGCTGCCTACGAGCAGTACTTC.

This clone showed up just a few times. The chain carries TRBV29-1 and TRBJ1-2; D is perhaps TRBD1 (5 bases). V was pared by 7 bases and J by 4 bases, with 13 bases between. Germline V lookup: CDR1 SQVTM, CDR2 ANQGSEA. This CDR3 comprises 12 residues. CDR3 sequence reads: CSGGGSGYGYTF. CDR3 DNA sequence: TGCAGCGGGGGGGGTAGCGGCTATGGCTACACCTTC.

The table lists this clone with a few counts. The chain links TRBV13 to TRBJ2-7; 11 nucleotides line up with TRBD2. CDR1 and CDR2 (germline): PRHDT, FYEKMQ (reference sequence). This CDR3 is built from 14 residues. V lost 6 bases to trimming and J lost 4 bases; unmatched junction nucleotides: 5. The CDR3: CASRYWTSGYEQYF. CDR3 in DNA: TGTGCCAGCAGATATTGGACTAGCGGGTACGAGCAGTACTTC.